Below are 30 T cell receptor beta chains sequenced from a single sample in a study of blood T cell repertoires in COVID-19. Sequencing was performed with immunoSEQ multiplex PCR; in TCRdb, only in-frame clones are kept and a portion is missing. Found here are over 100,000 clones, 80% to 90% of them singletons; the top ten hold roughly 7.9%. The material sequenced was peripheral blood. Receptor source: a woman older than 75 with active or convalescent COVID-19.

As DNA, the CDR3 is TGTGCCAGCAGCGTAGCGGTCCAGCTCGACTCTGAAGCTTTCTTT. It codes for CASSVAVQLDSEAFF. This chain links TRBV9 with TRBJ1-1; no firm D call. Trimming took 0 bases from V and 6 from J, leaving 15 bases between them. The CDR3 has 15 residues. Germline-derived CDR1 and CDR2 are SGDLS and YYNGEE. The entire variable domain, with the rest obtained from reference TRBV9 and TRBJ1-1, is as follows: DSGVTQTPKHLITATGQRVTLRCSPRSGDLSVYWYQQSLDQGLQFLIQYYNGEERAKGNILERFSAQQFPDLHSELNLSSLELGDSALYFCASSVAVQLDSEAFFGQGTRLTVV.

This chain links TRBV11-2 with TRBJ2-1; 8 bases fit TRBD2. V gave up 2 bases and J gave up 1 base; unmatched junction bases: 4. Per germline, CDR1 SGHAT and CDR2 FQNNGV. This CDR3 contains 16 residues. The DNA of the CDR3 is TGTGCCAGCAGCTTACGGACGGGGGGGTCCTACAATGAGCAGTTCTTC. Protein: CASSLRTGGSYNEQFF.

The J gene is TRBJ1-2, the V gene TRBV7-6, with TRBD1 matching 7 bases. The CDR3 is made up of 16 amino acids. With V trimmed by 4 bases and J by 0 bases, 8 bases remained unmatched. CDR1 is SGHVS and CDR2 is FNYEAQ in the germline V gene. The CDR3 DNA sequence: TGTGCCAGCAGCTCTAAATACGGGACAGCTAACTATGGCTACACCTTC. Protein product: CASSSKYGTANYGYTF.

The chain has TRBV9 and TRBJ1-6; 9 bases match TRBD1. Germline CDR1 and CDR2: SGDLS and YYNGEE. J gave up 10 bases and V 4 bases, and 3 bases lay outside the gene matches. This CDR3 contains 13 residues. In DNA, the CDR3 is TGTGCCAGCAGCTTGGGACAGGGCTCACCCCTCCACTTT. Translated, it gives CASSLGQGSPLHF.

The CDR3 spells CASSPFTSGSNNEQYF. The CDR3 DNA reads TGCGCCAGCAGCCCATTTACTAGCGGGAGTAACAACGAGCAGTACTTC. This chain links TRBV5-1 with TRBJ2-7; TRBD2 matches at 11 bases. CDR3 size: 16 residues. The V segment lost 4 bases and the J segment 5 bases; nucleotides outside the gene matches: 11. Germline assignment: CDR1 SGHRS and CDR2 YFSETQ.

This chain connects TRBV6-5 to TRBJ2-1, with TRBD2 matching over 14 bases. Germline CDR1 and CDR2: MNHEY and SVGAGI. The CDR3 consists of 14 residues. V was pared by 8 bases and J by 7 bases, with 4 bases of the junction left unmatched. The CDR3 nucleotides read TGTGCCAGCCGGGGACTAGCGGGAGCTAATGAGCAGTTCTTC. Translating gives CASRGLAGANEQFF.

This clone was picked up a small number of times. V is TRBV6-2 or TRBV6-3 and J is TRBJ2-7; D perhaps matches TRBD1 (6 bases). Trimming removed 5 bases from V and 4 bases from J, with 9 bases in between. Germline V gives CDR1 MNHEY, CDR2 SVGEGT. This CDR3 is built from 12 residues. As DNA, the CDR3 is TGTGCCAGCAGTCAACAGGGATACGAGCAGTACTTC. Protein product: CASSQQGYEQYF.

The chain uses TRBV10-2 and TRBJ2-1, with TRBD2 matching over 10 bases. The junction had 3 bases not matched to a gene; V was cut back by 3 bases and J by 10 bases. Germline assignment: CDR1 WSHSY and CDR2 SAAADI. This CDR3 comprises 13 residues. DNA of the CDR3: TGCGCCAGCAGTGACGGTAGCGGGAGGGAGCAGTTCTTC. As protein: CASSDGSGREQFF.

The rearrangement joins TRBV2 to TRBJ2-7, with TRBD1 identical over 7 bases. The V gene end was trimmed by 7 bases and the J gene end by 2 bases; junction bases not matched to a gene: 8. Looked up from germline, CDR1 is SNHLY and CDR2 is FYNNEI. The CDR3 contains 14 residues. This chain's CDR3 is CASKATGITYEQYF. For the CDR3, the DNA is TGTGCCAGCAAAGCGACAGGGATAACCTACGAGCAGTACTTC.

The gene calls are TRBV24-1 and TRBJ1-1, with TRBD1 as a possible D gene (5 bases). CDR1 KGHDR and CDR2 SFDVKD come from the germline V gene. CDR3 length equals 14 residues. The V gene lost 4 bases and the J gene lost 1 base, with 9 bases spanning the gap. The CDR3 protein is CATSDGHANTEAFF. CDR3 nucleotide sequence: TGTGCCACCAGTGACGGACACGCGAACACTGAAGCTTTCTTT.

For the CDR3, the DNA is TGTGCCAGCAGTCCCTCACAGGGAGCCAGTGAAGCTTTCTTT. Amino acids: CASSPSQGASEAFF. V usage is TRBV27 and J usage is TRBJ1-1; maybe TRBD1 (6 bases). From germline, CDR1 is MNHEY and CDR2 SMNVEV (reference sequence). Trimming pared 5 bases from V and 7 bases from J, leaving 17 bases between. The CDR3 runs to 14 residues.

The chain recombines TRBV5-1 with TRBJ1-6; D may be TRBD1 (6 bases). Trimming shortened V by 1 base and J by 7 bases, and 9 bases separated the two germline ends. This CDR3 comprises 14 residues. From germline, CDR1 is SGHRS and CDR2 YFSETQ. The CDR3: CASSLQGRNSPLHF. Here the CDR3 DNA reads TGCGCCAGCAGCTTGCAGGGGCGGAATTCACCCCTCCACTTT. The variable domain in full, with the rest retrieved from reference TRBV5-1 and TRBJ1-6, is KAGVTQTPRYLIKTRGQQVTLSCSPISGHRSVSWYQQTPGQGLQFLFEYFSETQRNKGNFPGRFSGRQFSNSRSEMNVSTLELGDSALYLCASSLQGRNSPLHFGNGTRLTVT.

The chain uses TRBV4-1 and TRBJ2-1, with 11 positions matching TRBD2. This CDR3 has 16 residues. The V segment lost 1 base and the J segment 8 bases; nucleotides outside the gene matches: 7. Germline values: CDR1 MGHRA, CDR2 YSYEKL. In DNA, the CDR3 is TGCGCCAGCAGCCAAGTACTAGCGGGAGTTTTTTATGAGCAGTTCTTC. It codes for CASSQVLAGVFYEQFF.

This clone occurred a few times. J is TRBJ1-6 and V is TRBV6-1; TRBD1 matches 7 bases. Per germline, CDR1 MNHNS and CDR2 SASEGT. This CDR3 has 16 residues. Trimming removed 5 bases from V and 0 bases from J; junction bases left unmatched: 4. CDR3: CASSKDRASYNSPLHF. The CDR3, as DNA: TGTGCCAGCAGTAAAGACAGGGCCTCCTATAATTCACCCCTCCACTTT.

The chain employs TRBV5-1 and TRBJ2-5; TRBD1 matches 7 bases. V shed 2 bases and J 4 bases; nucleotides not matched to a gene: 2. CDR1 SGHRS and CDR2 YFSETQ come from the germline V gene. The CDR3 runs 13 residues. The CDR3, as DNA: TGCGCCAGCAGCTTAGACAGGGTAGAGACCCAGTACTTC. Translation gives CASSLDRVETQYF.

This clone was observed once. The chain couples TRBV18 to TRBJ2-7, with 7 bases that match TRBD1. In germline, CDR1 is KGHSH, CDR2 LQKENI. The V segment lost 1 base and the J segment 3 bases; nucleotides outside the gene matches: 3. The CDR3 spans 14 residues. In DNA, the CDR3 is TGTGCCAGCTCACCACAGGGGGCAATCTACGAGCAGTACTTC. This gives the protein CASSPQGAIYEQYF.

This chain links TRBV29-1 with TRBJ2-7; TRBD1 matches at 7 bases. Germline lookup yields CDR1 SQVTM and CDR2 ANQGSEA. J was trimmed by 7 bases and V by 7 bases; bases with no gene match: 13. There are 13 residues in the CDR3. CDR3 coding DNA: TGCAGCGCTCGATCGACAGGGTTAGGGGAGCAGTACTTC. It specifies CSARSTGLGEQYF.

The chain couples TRBV10-1 to TRBJ2-7; 11 nucleotides line up with TRBD2. CDR1 WNHNN and CDR2 SYGVQD come from the germline V gene (reference sequence). This CDR3 contains 15 residues. The J segment lost 7 bases and the V segment lost 2 bases, leaving 7 bases of the junction unmatched. CDR3 sequence (DNA): TGCGCCAGCAGTGAGGCCCTAGCGGGAGGTTCGGAGCAGTACTTC. Protein product: CASSEALAGGSEQYF.

The chain recombines TRBV9 with TRBJ2-7; 8 nucleotides match TRBD2. CDR1 and CDR2 from the germline V gene are SGDLS and YYNGEE. Losses at the gene ends were 3 bases for V and 3 bases for J; bases not matched to a gene: 8. This CDR3 spans 15 amino acids. The CDR3 sequence: CASSAVGTRNYEQYF. The CDR3, as DNA: TGTGCCAGCAGCGCCGTCGGGACTAGGAACTACGAGCAGTACTTC.

The CDR3 nucleotides are TGTGCCAGCAGTCCCCTCGGACTAGCGGGACCCACAGATACGCAGTATTTT. Amino acids: CASSPLGLAGPTDTQYF. The chain uses TRBV27 and TRBJ2-3; 12 bases agree with TRBD2. Germline CDR1 MNHEY, CDR2 SMNVEV (reference sequence). The CDR3 covers 17 residues. V trimming: 5 bases; J trimming: 2 bases; junction bases outside the gene matches: 8.

The chain joins TRBV28 to TRBJ2-5, with TRBD2 matching over 8 bases. V gave up 7 bases and J gave up 8 bases; unmatched junction bases: 9. The CDR3 is 13 residues long. Looked up from germline, CDR1 is MDHEN and CDR2 is SYDVKM. The CDR3 DNA sequence: TGTGCCAGCACGGGGGGGACCAAGAGAACCCAGTACTTC. Translated: CASTGGTKRTQYF.

The chain uses TRBV5-1 and TRBJ2-2, with 11 nucleotides matching TRBD2. The CDR3 has 15 residues. V lost 4 bases and J lost 4; bases outside the gene matches: 3. Germline V lookup: CDR1 SGHRS, CDR2 YFSETQ. Here the CDR3 reads CASSRLAGLTGELFF. CDR3 bases: TGCGCCAGCAGCCGACTAGCGGGGCTCACCGGGGAGCTGTTTTTT.

The chain uses TRBV6-1 and TRBJ2-7, with TRBD1 matching over 8 bases. There are 14 residues in the CDR3. Germline CDR1 and CDR2: MNHNS and SASEGT. V lost 6 bases, J lost 3 bases, and 7 bases stayed unmatched. The CDR3 sequence: CASSPGTGVYEQYF. The DNA of the CDR3 is TGTGCCAGCAGCCCCGGGACAGGAGTCTACGAGCAGTACTTC.

With regard to this clone: Other nucleotide sequences from this sample produce the same CDR3. The chain joins TRBV5-1 to TRBJ1-1, with a possible D match to TRBD1 (5 bases). V shed 4 bases and J shed 1 base, with 11 bases lying between them. The germline V gene has CDR1 SGHRS and CDR2 YFSETQ. This CDR3 comprises 14 residues. The CDR3 sequence: CASSLSQGNTEAFF. Here the CDR3 DNA reads TGCGCCAGCAGCCTTTCTCAGGGGAACACTGAAGCTTTCTTT.

The chain recombines TRBV6-4 with TRBJ2-1; 9 bases align to TRBD2. Trimming cost V 0 bases and J 6 bases; bases outside gene matches: 3. The CDR3 has 15 residues. CDR1 is MRHNA and CDR2 is SNTAGT in the germline V gene. CDR3 loop: CASSDSSGGPNEQFF. CDR3 DNA: TGTGCCAGCAGTGACTCGAGCGGGGGGCCCAATGAGCAGTTCTTC.

This chain connects TRBV15 to TRBJ2-1, with D unclear. The CDR3 is 13 amino acids. Germline V gene data show CDR1 as LNHNV and CDR2 as YYDKDF (reference sequence). V lost 0 bases to trimming and J lost 6 bases, with 6 bases between them. CDR3 sequence: CATSRDVSNEQFF. The CDR3 DNA reads TGTGCCACCAGCAGAGATGTCAGCAATGAGCAGTTCTTC. The variable domain in full, with the rest retrieved from reference TRBV15 and TRBJ2-1, is DAMVIQNPRYQVTQFGKPVTLSCSQTLNHNVMYWYQQKSSQAPKLLFHYYDKDFNNEADTPDNFQSRRPNTSFCFLDIRSPGLGDTAMYLCATSRDVSNEQFFGPGTRLTVL.

The chain employs TRBV6-4 and TRBJ2-1, with D perhaps matching TRBD2 (5 bases). In germline, CDR1 is MRHNA, CDR2 SNTAGT. CDR3 length: 15 amino acids. With 4 bases removed from V and 6 bases from J, the gap between germline ends came to 16 bases. The CDR3 spells CASSGGPQGSNEQFF. The DNA for the CDR3 is TGTGCCAGCAGTGGAGGGCCGCAAGGTTCCAATGAGCAGTTCTTC.

This chain uses TRBV3-1 (or the pseudogene TRBV3-2) with TRBJ2-7; TRBD2 aligns across 7 bases. The V and J ends lost 4 bases and 2 bases, in that order; junction bases with no gene match: 5. The CDR3 is 14 residues long. Germline CDR1 LGHDT, CDR2 YNNKEL (reference sequence). CDR3 protein: CASSPASGPYEQYF. CDR3 nucleotides: TGTGCCAGCAGCCCCGCTAGCGGCCCCTACGAGCAGTACTTC.

This clone was picked up a small number of times. This chain joins TRBV28 and TRBJ1-4; unclear D gene. V was pared by 5 bases and J by 1 base, with 11 bases between. CDR3 length: 15 amino acids. Per germline, CDR1 MDHEN and CDR2 SYDVKM. CDR3 region: CASSTTWRTNEKLFF. CDR3 sequence (DNA): TGTGCCAGCAGTACGACCTGGAGAACTAATGAAAAACTGTTTTTT. The whole variable domain, filled in from reference TRBV28 and TRBJ1-4, reads DVKVTQSSRYLVKRTGEKVFLECVQDMDHENMFWYRQDPGLGLRLIYFSYDVKMKEKGDIPEGYSVSREKKERFSLILESASTNQTSMYLCASSTTWRTNEKLFFGSGTQLSVL.

This clone occurred once. The chain combines TRBV28 with TRBJ2-5; TRBD2 matches at 7 bases. The CDR3 spans 12 residues. The germline CDR1 and CDR2 sequences are MDHEN and SYDVKM. V was clipped by 7 bases and J by 4 bases; unmatched bases: 3. CDR3 bases: TGTGCCAGCAAGGTAGCGGGAGAGACCCAGTACTTC. As protein: CASKVAGETQYF.